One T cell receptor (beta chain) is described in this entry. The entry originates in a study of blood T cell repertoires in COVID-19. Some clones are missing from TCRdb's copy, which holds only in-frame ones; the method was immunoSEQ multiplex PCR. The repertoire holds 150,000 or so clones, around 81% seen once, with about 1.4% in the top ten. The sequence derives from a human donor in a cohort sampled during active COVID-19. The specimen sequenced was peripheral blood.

The chain's CDR3 is CASGLRQGGNTIYF. The DNA of the CDR3 is TGTGCCAGCGGCCTGCGACAGGGAGGAAACACCATATATTTT. The chain uses TRBV6-5 and TRBJ1-3; 7 bases map to TRBD1. The germline CDR1 and CDR2 sequences are MNHEY and SVGAGI. CDR3 length: 14 amino acids. The V and J ends lost 8 bases and 4 bases, in that order; junction bases with no gene match: 8.